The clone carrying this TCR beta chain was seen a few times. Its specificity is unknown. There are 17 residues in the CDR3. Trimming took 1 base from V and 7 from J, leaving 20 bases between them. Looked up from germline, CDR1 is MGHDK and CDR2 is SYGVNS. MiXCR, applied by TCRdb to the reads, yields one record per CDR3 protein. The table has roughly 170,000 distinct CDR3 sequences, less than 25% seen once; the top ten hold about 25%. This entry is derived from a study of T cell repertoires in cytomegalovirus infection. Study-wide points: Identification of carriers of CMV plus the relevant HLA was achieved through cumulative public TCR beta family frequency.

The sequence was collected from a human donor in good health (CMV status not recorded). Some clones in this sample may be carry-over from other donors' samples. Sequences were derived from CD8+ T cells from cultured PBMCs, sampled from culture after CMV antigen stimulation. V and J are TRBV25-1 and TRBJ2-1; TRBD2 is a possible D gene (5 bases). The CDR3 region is CASSELVRRSTGNEQFF. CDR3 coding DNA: TGTGCCAGCAGTGAATTAGTTAGGAGGTCTACGGGGAATGAGCAGTTCTTC.